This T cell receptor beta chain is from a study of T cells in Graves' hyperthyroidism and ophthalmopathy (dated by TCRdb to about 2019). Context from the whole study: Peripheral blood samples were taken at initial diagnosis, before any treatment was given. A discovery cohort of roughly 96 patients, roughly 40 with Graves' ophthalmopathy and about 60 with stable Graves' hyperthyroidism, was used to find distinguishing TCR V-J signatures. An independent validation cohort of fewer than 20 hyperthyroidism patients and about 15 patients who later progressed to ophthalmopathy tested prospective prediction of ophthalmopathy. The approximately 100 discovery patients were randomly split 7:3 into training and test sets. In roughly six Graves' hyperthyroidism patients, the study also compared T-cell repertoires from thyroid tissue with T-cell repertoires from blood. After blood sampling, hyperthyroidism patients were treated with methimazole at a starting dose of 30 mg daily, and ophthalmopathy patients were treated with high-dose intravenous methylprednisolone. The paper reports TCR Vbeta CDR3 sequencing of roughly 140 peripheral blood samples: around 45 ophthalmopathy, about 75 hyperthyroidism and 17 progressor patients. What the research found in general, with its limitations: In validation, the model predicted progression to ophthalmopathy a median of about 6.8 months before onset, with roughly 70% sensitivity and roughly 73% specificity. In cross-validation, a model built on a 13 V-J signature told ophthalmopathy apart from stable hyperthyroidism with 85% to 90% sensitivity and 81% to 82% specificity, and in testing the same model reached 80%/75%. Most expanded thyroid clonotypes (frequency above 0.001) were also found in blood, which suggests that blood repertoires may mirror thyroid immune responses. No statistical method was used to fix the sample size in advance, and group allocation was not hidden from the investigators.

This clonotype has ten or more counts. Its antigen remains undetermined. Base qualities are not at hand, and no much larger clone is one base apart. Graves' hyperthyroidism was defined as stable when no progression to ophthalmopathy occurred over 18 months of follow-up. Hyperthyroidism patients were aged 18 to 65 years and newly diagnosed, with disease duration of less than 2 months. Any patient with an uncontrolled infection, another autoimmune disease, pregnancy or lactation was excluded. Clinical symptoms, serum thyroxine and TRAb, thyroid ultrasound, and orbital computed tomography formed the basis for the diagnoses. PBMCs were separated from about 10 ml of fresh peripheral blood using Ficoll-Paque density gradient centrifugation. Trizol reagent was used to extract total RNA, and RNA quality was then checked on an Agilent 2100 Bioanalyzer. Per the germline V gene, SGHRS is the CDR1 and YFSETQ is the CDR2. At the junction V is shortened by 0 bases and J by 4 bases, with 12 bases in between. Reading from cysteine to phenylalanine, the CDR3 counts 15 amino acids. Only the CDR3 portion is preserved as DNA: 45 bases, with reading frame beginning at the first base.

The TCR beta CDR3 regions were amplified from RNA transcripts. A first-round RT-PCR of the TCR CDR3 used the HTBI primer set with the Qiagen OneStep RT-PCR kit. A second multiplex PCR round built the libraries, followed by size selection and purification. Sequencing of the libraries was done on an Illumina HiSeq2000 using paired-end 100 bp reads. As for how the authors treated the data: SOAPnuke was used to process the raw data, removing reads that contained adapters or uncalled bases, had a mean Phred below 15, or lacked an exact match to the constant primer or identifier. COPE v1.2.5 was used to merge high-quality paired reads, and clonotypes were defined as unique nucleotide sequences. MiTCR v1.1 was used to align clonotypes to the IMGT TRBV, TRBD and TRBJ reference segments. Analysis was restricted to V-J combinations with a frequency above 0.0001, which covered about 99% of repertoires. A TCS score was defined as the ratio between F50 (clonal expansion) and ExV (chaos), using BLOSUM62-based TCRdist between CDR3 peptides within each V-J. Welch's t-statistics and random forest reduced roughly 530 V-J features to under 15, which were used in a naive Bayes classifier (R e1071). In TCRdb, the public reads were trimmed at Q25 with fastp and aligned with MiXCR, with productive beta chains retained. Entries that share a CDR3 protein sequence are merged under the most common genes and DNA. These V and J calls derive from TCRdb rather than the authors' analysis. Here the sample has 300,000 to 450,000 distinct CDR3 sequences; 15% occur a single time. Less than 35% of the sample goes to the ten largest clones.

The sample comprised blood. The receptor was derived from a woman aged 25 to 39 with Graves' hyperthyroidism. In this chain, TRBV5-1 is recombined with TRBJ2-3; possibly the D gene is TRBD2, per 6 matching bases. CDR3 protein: CASSLVGLVSDTQYF. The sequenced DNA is TGCGCCAGCAGCTTGGTGGGACTCGTCTCAGATACGCAGTATTTT.